This T cell receptor (beta chain) was captured by sequencing in a study of cytomegalovirus exposure and HLA in healthy donors. Per germline, CDR1 LNHDA and CDR2 SQIVND (reference sequence). The CDR3 is 15 amino acids. Losses at the gene ends were 9 bases for V and 5 bases for J; bases not matched to a gene: 13. Notes on the study in general: Rare sequences made up most TCRs, while some public TCRs were found in many donors. TCR beta V segments were, for the most part, productive about 87% or about 30% of the time in an earlier analysis. Reports described diagnosis of cytomegalovirus status by the classifier as highly specific and sensitive.

PCR employed 60 Vbeta and 13 Jbeta primers. Here immunoSEQ multiplex PCR was the method, and the copy in TCRdb shows in-frame clones only, minus some. This table holds over 200,000 clones, roughly 91% found once. With respect to this clone: Its antigen is still unknown.

The sequence came from a woman under 30 in good health and CMV-seronegative. The specimen sequenced was PBMCs. V is TRBV19 and J is TRBJ2-3, with 8 bases that match TRBD2. The CDR3 DNA follows: TGTGCCAGCCGAAATAGGGCGGGAGGCCGAGATACGCAGTATTTT. Translation: CASRNRAGGRDTQYF.